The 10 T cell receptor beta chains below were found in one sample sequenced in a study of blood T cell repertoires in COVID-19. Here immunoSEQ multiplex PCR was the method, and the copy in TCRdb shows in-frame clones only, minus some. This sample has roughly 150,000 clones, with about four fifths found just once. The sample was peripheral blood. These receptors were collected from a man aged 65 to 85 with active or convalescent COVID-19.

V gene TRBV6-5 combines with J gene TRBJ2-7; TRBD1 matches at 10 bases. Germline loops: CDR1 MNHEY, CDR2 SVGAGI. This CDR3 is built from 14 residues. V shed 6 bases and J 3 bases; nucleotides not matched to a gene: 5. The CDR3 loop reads CASSPGTGVYEQYF. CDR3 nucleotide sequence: TGTGCCAGCAGCCCCGGGACAGGGGTCTACGAGCAGTACTTC.

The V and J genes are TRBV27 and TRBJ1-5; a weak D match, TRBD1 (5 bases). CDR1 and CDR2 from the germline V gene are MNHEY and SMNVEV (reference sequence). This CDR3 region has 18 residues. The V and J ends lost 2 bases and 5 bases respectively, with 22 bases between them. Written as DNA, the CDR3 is TGTGCCAGCAGTTTAGGGAGGGGAGGAGGGAGAGGCGATCAGCCCCAGCATTTT. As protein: CASSLGRGGGRGDQPQHF.

CDR3 sequence (DNA): TGTGCTAGTGGTTTAGGACAGTACAATGAGCAGTTCTTC. Its translation: CASGLGQYNEQFF. The chain employs TRBV12-5 and TRBJ2-1, with a possible D match to TRBD1 (6 bases). Trimming left V 3 bases short and J 4 bases short, with 7 bases between. Germline loops: CDR1 LGHNT, CDR2 FRNRAP. CDR3 length equals 13 residues. Supplemented by reference TRBV12-5 and TRBJ2-1, the full variable domain reads DARVTQTPRHKVTEMGQEVTMRCQPILGHNTVFWYRQTMMQGLELLAYFRNRAPLDDSGMPKDRFSAEMPDATLATLKIQPSEPRDSAVYFCASGLGQYNEQFFGPGTRLTVL.

The CDR3 loop is CASSTRTSSYNEQFF. The CDR3 DNA sequence: TGTGCCAGTAGTACCCGGACTAGCTCCTACAATGAGCAGTTCTTC. The genes are TRBV19 and TRBJ2-1; 7 bases match TRBD2. The CDR3 loop spans 15 amino acids. The J segment lost 0 bases and the V segment lost 4 bases, leaving 3 bases of the junction unmatched. CDR1 LNHDA and CDR2 SQIVND come from the germline V gene (reference sequence).

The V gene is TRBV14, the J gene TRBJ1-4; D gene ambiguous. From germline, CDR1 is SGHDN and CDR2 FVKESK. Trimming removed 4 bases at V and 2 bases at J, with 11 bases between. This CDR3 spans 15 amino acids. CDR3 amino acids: CASSPLSTTNEKLFF. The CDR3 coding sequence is TGTGCCAGCAGCCCCTTATCTACCACTAATGAAAAACTGTTTTTT.

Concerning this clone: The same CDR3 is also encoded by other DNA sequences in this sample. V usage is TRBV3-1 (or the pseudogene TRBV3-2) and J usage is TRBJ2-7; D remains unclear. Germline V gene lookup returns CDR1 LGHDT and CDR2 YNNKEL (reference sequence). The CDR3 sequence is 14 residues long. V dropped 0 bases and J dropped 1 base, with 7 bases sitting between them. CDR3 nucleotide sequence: TGTGCCAGCAGCCAAGACCCAGGTTCCTACGAGCAGTACTTC. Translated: CASSQDPGSYEQYF.

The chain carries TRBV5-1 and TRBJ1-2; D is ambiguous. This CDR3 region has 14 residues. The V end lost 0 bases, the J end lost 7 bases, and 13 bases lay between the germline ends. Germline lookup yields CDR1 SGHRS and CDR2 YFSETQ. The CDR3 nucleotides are TGCGCCAGCAGCTTGGGGTCGGTCCTTACTGGCTACACCTTC. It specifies CASSLGSVLTGYTF.

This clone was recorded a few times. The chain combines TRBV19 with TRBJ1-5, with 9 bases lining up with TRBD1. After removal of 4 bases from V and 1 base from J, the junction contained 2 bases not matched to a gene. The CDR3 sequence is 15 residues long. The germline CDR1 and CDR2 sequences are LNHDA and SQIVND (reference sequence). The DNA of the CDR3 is TGTGCCAGTAGTAGAGGACAGGGGAGCAATCAGCCCCAGCATTTT. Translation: CASSRGQGSNQPQHF.

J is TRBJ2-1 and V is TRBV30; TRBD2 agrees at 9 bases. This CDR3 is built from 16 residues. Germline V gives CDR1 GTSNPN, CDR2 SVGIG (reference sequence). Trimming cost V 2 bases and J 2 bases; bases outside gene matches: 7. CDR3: CAWSYQLAGTYNEQFF. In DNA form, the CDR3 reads TGTGCCTGGAGTTATCAGCTAGCGGGGACCTACAATGAGCAGTTCTTC. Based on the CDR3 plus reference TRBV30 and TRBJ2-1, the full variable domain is SQTIHQWPATLVQPVGSPLSLECTVEGTSNPNLYWYRQAAGRGLQLLFYSVGIGQISSEVPQNLSASRPQDRQFILSSKKLLLSDSGFYLCAWSYQLAGTYNEQFFGPGTRLTVL.

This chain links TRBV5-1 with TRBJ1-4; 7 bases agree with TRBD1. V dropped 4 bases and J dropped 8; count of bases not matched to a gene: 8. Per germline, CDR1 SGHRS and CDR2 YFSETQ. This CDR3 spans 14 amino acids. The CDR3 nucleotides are TGCGCCAGCAGCCGCCGGGACAGTGGGGAAAAACTGTTTTTT. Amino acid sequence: CASSRRDSGEKLFF.